The 23 T cell receptor beta chains below were found in one sample sequenced in a study of cytomegalovirus exposure and HLA in healthy donors. A multiplex PCR was run with 60 Vbeta primers and 13 Jbeta primers. TCRdb's table, derived via immunoSEQ multiplex PCR, lists solely in-frame clones and lacks some. The top ten hold approximately 11% of the sample, which has about 130,000 clones, over 65% seen once. Material for sequencing was PBMCs. These receptors were obtained from a man aged 25-40 years in good health and CMV-seropositive.

The chain recombines TRBV7-9 with TRBJ2-3, with TRBD1 matching over 7 bases. The CDR3 is 15 amino acids. V shed 3 bases, J shed 3 bases, and the junction held 6 bases outside the gene matches. Germline values: CDR1 SEHNR, CDR2 FQNEAQ (reference sequence). CDR3 bases: TGTGCCAGCAGCTTTCAGGGGGTTAAAACAGATACGCAGTATTTT. Its translation is CASSFQGVKTDTQYF. The entire variable domain, with the rest obtained from reference TRBV7-9 and TRBJ2-3, is as follows: DTGVSQNPRHKITKRGQNVTFRCDPISEHNRLYWYRQTLGQGPEFLTYFQNEAQLEKSRLLSDRFSAERPKGSFSTLEIQRTEQGDSAMYLCASSFQGVKTDTQYFGPGTRLTVL.

The V and J genes are TRBV27 and TRBJ1-2, with unresolved D. The CDR3 is 12 amino acids. The V gene lost 10 bases and the J gene lost 3 bases, with 12 bases spanning the gap. Germline CDR1 reads MNHEY; CDR2 reads SMNVEV (reference sequence). DNA of the CDR3: TGTGCCACTTCGACGAGGGACTATGGCTACACCTTC. Translating it yields CATSTRDYGYTF.

This clone was counted a single time. This chain uses TRBV7-9 with TRBJ2-5, with D possibly being TRBD1 (5 bases). CDR1 is SEHNR and CDR2 is FQNEAQ in the germline V gene (reference sequence). The CDR3 length is 13 residues. The V end was cut by 1 base, the J end by 4 bases, with 7 bases between. Written as DNA, the CDR3 is TGTGCCAGCAGCTTAGTAGGGGTAGAGACCCAGTACTTC. Translated: CASSLVGVETQYF.

CDR3 amino acids: CASSYVGTSGSPYNEQFF. The DNA of the CDR3 is TGTGCCAGCAGTTACGTGGGGACTAGCGGGAGTCCCTACAATGAGCAGTTCTTC. The chain has TRBV27 and TRBJ2-1; 14 positions agree with TRBD2. V trimming: 4 bases; J trimming: 2 bases; junction bases outside the gene matches: 7. This CDR3 is built from 18 residues. The germline CDR1 and CDR2 sequences are MNHEY and SMNVEV (reference sequence).

This clone appeared a single time. The chain carries TRBV7-8 and TRBJ2-7; TRBD2 aligns across 11 bases. The germline gives CDR1 SGHVS, CDR2 FQNEAQ. The ends lost 1 base at V and 4 bases at J; junction bases unmatched: 6. The CDR3 is 16 amino acids. This CDR3 reads CASSLVATSGGYEQYF. In DNA, the CDR3 is TGTGCCAGCAGCTTAGTAGCTACTAGCGGGGGATACGAGCAGTACTTC.

CDR3 amino acids: CASSDRDRGPDTQYF. CDR3 in DNA: TGTGCCAGCAGTGACCGGGACAGGGGGCCAGATACGCAGTATTTT. J is TRBJ2-3 and V is TRBV25-1; 12 positions match TRBD1. This CDR3 contains 15 residues. Germline V gene sequence: CDR1 MGHDK, CDR2 SYGVNS. J gave up 4 bases and V 3 bases, and 2 bases lay outside the gene matches.

The chain couples TRBV9 to TRBJ2-3, with 8 bases fitting TRBD2. Germline CDR1 and CDR2: SGDLS and YYNGEE. The length of the CDR3 is 16 residues. The J segment lost 8 bases and the V segment lost 0 bases, leaving 11 bases of the junction unmatched. This CDR3 reads CASSVESGRGERTQYF. DNA of the CDR3: TGTGCCAGCAGCGTAGAAAGCGGGAGAGGGGAGCGTACGCAGTATTTT.

This sequence joins TRBV10-3 and TRBJ2-2; 11 positions match TRBD2. The germline V gene encodes CDR1 ENHRY and CDR2 SYGVKD. V lost 5 bases and J lost 6; bases outside the gene matches: 5. The CDR3 sequence is 15 residues long. The CDR3 sequence is CAISPLAGVAGELFF. The CDR3 region has the DNA TGTGCCATCAGTCCACTAGCGGGAGTCGCCGGGGAGCTGTTTTTT.

This clone showed up just a few times. The chain joins TRBV5-4 to TRBJ2-2; 9 bases are a match to TRBD2. CDR1 is SGHNT, CDR2 YYREEE, per germline (reference sequence). Trimming removed 2 bases from V and 4 bases from J; junction bases left unmatched: 9. The CDR3 covers 17 residues. CDR3 sequence reads: CASSFLGGRAGTGELFF. As DNA, the CDR3 is TGTGCCAGCAGCTTTCTTGGCGGGAGGGCCGGCACCGGGGAGCTGTTTTTT.

This chain links TRBV6-6 with TRBJ1-2; TRBD1 is a possible D gene (6 bases). The V gene lost 6 bases and the J gene lost 3 bases, with 17 bases spanning the gap. The CDR3 runs to 15 residues. Germline V gives CDR1 MNHNY, CDR2 SVGAGI (reference sequence). CDR3: CASSQGTDGYYGYTF. The CDR3 DNA reads TGTGCCAGCAGCCAGGGGACGGACGGGTACTATGGCTACACCTTC.

The table lists this clone with a few counts. V and J are TRBV9 and TRBJ2-3; D uncertain. The length of the CDR3 is 15 residues. V lost 2 bases and J 2 bases, leaving 12 bases between the germline ends. Germline V gene lookup returns CDR1 SGDLS and CDR2 YYNGEE. This CDR3 reads CASSVYGDVTDTQYF. CDR3 sequence (DNA): TGTGCCAGCAGCGTTTACGGAGACGTCACAGATACGCAGTATTTT.

This rearrangement joins TRBV7-8 to TRBJ2-3; 10 bases are shared with TRBD2. Germline V gene sequence: CDR1 SGHVS, CDR2 FQNEAQ. J lost 0 bases, V lost 7 bases, and 7 bases had no gene match. CDR3 length: 16 residues. The CDR3 nucleotides are TGTGCCAGCATTGGACTAGCGGTGACTAGCACAGATACGCAGTATTTT. Residues: CASIGLAVTSTDTQYF. The variable domain in full, completed from reference TRBV7-8 and TRBJ2-3, reads GAGVSQSPRYKVAKRGQDVALRCDPISGHVSLFWYQQALGQGPEFLTYFQNEAQLDKSGLPSDRFFAERPEGSVSTLKIQRTQQEDSAVYLCASIGLAVTSTDTQYFGPGTRLTVL.

In its sample, this clone was seen once. Here the CDR3 DNA reads TGTGCCAGCAGCCAAGTCGTTAGCGGGTTCTACAATGAGCAGTTCTTC. Encoded protein: CASSQVVSGFYNEQFF. V usage is TRBV4-2 and J usage is TRBJ2-1; 7 nucleotides line up with TRBD2. CDR1 and CDR2 from the germline V gene are LGHNA and YNFKEQ. V was pared by 1 base and J by 3 bases, with 6 bases of the junction left unmatched. The CDR3 extends over 16 amino acids.

The chain couples TRBV6-6 to TRBJ2-7; possibly TRBD1 for D (5 bases). The CDR3 runs 14 residues. Trimming left V 2 bases short and J 9 bases short, with 17 bases between. Looked up from germline, CDR1 is MNHNY and CDR2 is SVGAGI (reference sequence). CDR3 DNA: TGTGCCAGCAGTTACCCCTCTGGGGCGGTAGGGCAGTACTTC. It is translated as CASSYPSGAVGQYF.

This clone came up a few times. V usage is TRBV12-1 and J usage is TRBJ2-7; the table assigns TRBD2, which was not confirmed against the DNA. TRBV12-1 is deemed a pseudogene. This CDR3 comprises 15 residues. The CDR3 protein is CASSFDRLEPYEQYF. CDR3 DNA: TGTGCCAGCAGCTTCGACCGACTAGAACCCTACGAGCAGTACTTC.

This clone has only a few counts. This chain uses TRBV7-2 with TRBJ1-2; TRBD1 matches 9 bases. With 5 bases clipped from V and 4 bases from J, the junction kept 2 bases outside the gene matches. The CDR3 contains 13 residues. The germline V gene encodes CDR1 SGHTA and CDR2 FQGNSA. This CDR3 is CASSPDRGYGYTF. The CDR3 DNA follows: TGTGCCAGCAGCCCGGACAGGGGCTATGGCTACACCTTC. Variable domain in full (rest from reference TRBV7-2 and TRBJ1-2): GAGVSQSPSNKVTEKGKDVELRCDPISGHTALYWYRQSLGQGLEFLIYFQGNSAPDKSGLPSDRFSAERTGGSVSTLTIQRTQQEDSAVYLCASSPDRGYGYTFGSGTRLTVV.

This sequence joins TRBV4-3 and TRBJ2-7; 9 bases are a match to TRBD2. The CDR3 sequence is 16 residues long. With V trimmed by 1 base and J by 10 bases, 14 bases remained unmatched. Germline CDR1 LGHNA, CDR2 YSLEER. CDR3 sequence (DNA): TGCGCCAGCAGCCAAGGCTCCCACGATAGCGGGAGATTACAGTACTTC. Its translation is CASSQGSHDSGRLQYF.

This chain connects TRBV23-1 to TRBJ2-1; 7 nucleotides agree with TRBD2. TRBV23-1 is flagged as an ORF with uncertain function. This CDR3 contains 15 residues. With 0 bases clipped from V and 8 bases from J, the junction kept 7 bases outside the gene matches. The CDR3 region has the DNA TGCGCCAGCAGTCAATCTGGAGCGGGGAGCGATGAGCAGTTCTTC. This translates into CASSQSGAGSDEQFF.

CDR3 region: CASSFSGQNTEAFF. CDR3 nucleotide sequence: TGTGCCAGCAGCTTCTCCGGACAGAACACTGAAGCTTTCTTT. The chain carries TRBV11-3 and TRBJ1-1; weak D call: TRBD1 (5 bases). The CDR3 length is 14 residues. Germline CDR1 is SGHNT and CDR2 is YENEEA. Trimming took 3 bases from V and 1 from J, leaving 9 bases between them.

The chain recombines TRBV6-1 with TRBJ2-1, with D perhaps TRBD2 (6 bases). The CDR3 is 13 amino acids. From germline, CDR1 is MNHNS and CDR2 SASEGT. Trimming pared 6 bases from V and 9 bases from J, leaving 15 bases between. CDR3 in amino acids: CASREGGVGEQFF. The CDR3 nucleotides are TGTGCCAGCAGGGAGGGCGGGGTCGGTGAGCAGTTCTTC.

The J gene is TRBJ2-2, the V gene TRBV27; TRBD1 might be the D (6 bases). Germline loops: CDR1 MNHEY, CDR2 SMNVEV (reference sequence). V lost 6 bases and J 6 bases, leaving 11 bases between the germline ends. The CDR3 consists of 13 residues. CDR3 sequence: CASRQGSSGELFF. In DNA form, the CDR3 reads TGTGCCAGCAGACAGGGTAGCTCCGGGGAGCTGTTTTTT.

The CDR3 DNA is TGTGCCAGCAGCTTCCGGGACAGGAACTATGGCTACACCTTC. It yields the protein CASSFRDRNYGYTF. The chain uses TRBV5-4 and TRBJ1-2; the match to TRBD1 covers 8 bases. From germline, CDR1 is SGHNT and CDR2 YYREEE (reference sequence). V trimming: 2 bases; J trimming: 2 bases; junction bases outside the gene matches: 2. The CDR3 runs to 14 residues.

The rearrangement joins TRBV20-1 to TRBJ2-7; D gene unclear. The germline gives CDR1 DFQATT, CDR2 SNEGSKA (reference sequence). The V end lost 6 bases, the J end lost 1 base, and 7 bases lay between the germline ends. The CDR3 has 11 residues. The CDR3 sequence: CSAETSYEQYF. As DNA, the CDR3 is TGCAGTGCCGAGACATCCTACGAGCAGTACTTC.